These T cell receptor beta chains were read from a single sample in a study of long-term antiretroviral therapy in people with HIV. TCRdb keeps only in-frame clones here, not all; method: immunoSEQ multiplex PCR. The sample contains approximately 27,000 clones, 70% to 90% of which appear only once. This specimen was unsorted PBMCs, taken 1.8 years after starting antiretroviral therapy. The receptors stem from a woman aged 18-29 years with HIV. Each CDR3 is given with its conserved first and last residue. D genes are given only for firm matches. The size of a clone is reported for some rows only, either as once, few or many, or as a class for expanded clones.

clone size	D gene	J gene	V gene	CDR3 protein	CDR3 DNA
once	TRBD1	TRBJ2-4	TRBV6-6	CASSRQGVGDIQYF	TGTGCCAGCAGTCGACAGGGGGTGGGGGACATTCAGTACTTC
.	TRBD2	TRBJ2-7	TRBV19	CASSTLGGLAGGQYF	TGTGCCAGTAGTACCCTAGGAGGACTAGCGGGAGGGCAGTACTTC
.	TRBD2	TRBJ2-2	TRBV28	CASSLLAGVAGELFF	TGTGCCAGCAGTTTATTGGCGGGAGTGGCCGGGGAGCTGTTTTTT
.	TRBD1	TRBJ2-3	TRBV18	CASSLLPGQGERVADTQYF	TGTGCCAGCTCACTACTCCCGGGACAGGGGGAGCGTGTGGCAGATACGCAGTATTTT
.	.	TRBJ1-4	TRBV6-6	CASSTLGGRNEKLFF	TGTGCCAGCAGTACTCTGGGGGGGAGGAATGAAAAACTGTTTTTT
.	.	TRBJ2-3	TRBV27	CASGELGTQYF	TGTGCCAGCGGGGAACTAGGTACGCAGTATTTT
.	TRBD2	TRBJ2-7	TRBV25-1	CASSEWTSGNYEQYF	TGTGCCAGCAGTGAATGGACTAGCGGCAACTACGAGCAGTACTTC
.	TRBD1	TRBJ1-1	TRBV11-3	CASSSRQGATEAFF	TGTGCCAGCAGCTCCCGCCAGGGGGCCACTGAAGCTTTCTTT
.	.	TRBJ2-5	TRBV5-6	CASSWGSDETQYF	TGTGCCAGCAGCTGGGGGTCGGATGAGACCCAGTACTTC
.	.	TRBJ1-2	TRBV11-3	CASSFDWTSYGYTF	TGTGCCAGCAGCTTTGACTGGACCTCCTATGGCTACACCTTC
.	.	TRBJ1-1	TRBV27	CASRPGLYTEAFF	TGTGCCAGCAGGCCCGGGCTTTACACTGAAGCTTTCTTT
.	.	TRBJ2-7	TRBV6-6	CASSYSIGQGLHEQYF	TGTGCCAGCAGTTACTCGATCGGGCAGGGCTTGCACGAGCAGTACTTC
.	TRBD2	TRBJ2-1	TRBV19	CASSKTSGWNEQFF	TGTGCCAGTAGTAAGACTAGCGGTTGGAATGAGCAGTTCTTC
.	.	TRBJ2-2	TRBV7-9	CASSELEGELFF	TGTGCCAGCAGCGAGCTTGAGGGGGAGCTGTTTTTT
.	.	TRBJ2-7	TRBV28	CASGAGEQYF	TGTGCCAGCGGCGCAGGCGAGCAGTACTTC
.	.	TRBJ2-7	TRBV13	CASSLSTGAYEQYF	TGTGCCAGCAGCTTATCTACGGGTGCCTACGAGCAGTACTTC
.	.	TRBJ2-5	TRBV7-7	CASSFDREETQYF	TGTGCTAGCAGCTTTGACAGAGAAGAGACCCAGTACTTC
.	.	TRBJ1-5	TRBV6-5	CASSSRGLSNQPQHF	TGTGCCAGCAGTTCTAGGGGTTTGAGCAATCAGCCCCAGCATTTT
.	.	TRBJ2-7	TRBV28	CASSFSGYSYEQYF	TGTGCCAGCAGTTTCTCTGGATATTCCTACGAGCAGTACTTC
.	TRBD1	TRBJ2-7	TRBV11-2	CASSLRWNRDRIYEQYF	TGTGCCAGCAGCCTACGATGGAACCGGGACAGGATTTACGAGCAGTACTTC
.	TRBD2	TRBJ2-1	TRBV19	CASSSLIPGLALKQFF	TGTGCCAGTAGTTCTCTAATTCCGGGACTAGCCCTTAAGCAGTTCTTC
.	TRBD2	TRBJ2-1	TRBV7-8	CASSLFSAGVSNEQFF	TGTGCCAGCAGCTTATTTTCAGCGGGAGTTAGCAATGAGCAGTTCTTC
.	.	TRBJ2-7	TRBV18	CASSPSSYEQYF	TGTGCCAGCTCCCCAAGCTCCTACGAGCAGTACTTC
few	.	TRBJ2-7	TRBV18	CASSPYSGDYEQYF	TGTGCCAGCTCACCATATAGTGGAGACTACGAGCAGTACTTC
.	TRBD1	TRBJ2-1	TRBV18	CASSEDRGRNEQFF	TGTGCCAGCTCAGAGGACAGGGGGCGCAATGAGCAGTTCTTC
.	.	TRBJ2-6	TRBV5-1	CAISGPDSGANVLTF	TGCGCCATCTCTGGGCCGGACTCTGGGGCCAACGTCCTGACTTTC
.	.	TRBJ2-2	TRBV7-2	CASSLRNGELFF	TGTGCCAGCAGCTTACGGAACGGGGAGCTGTTTTTT
.	TRBD2	TRBJ2-7	TRBV28	CASNSRLTGLAGVPYEQYF	TGTGCCAGCAACTCAAGACTGACGGGACTAGCGGGAGTTCCCTACGAGCAGTACTTC
.	.	TRBJ1-3	TRBV5-1	CASSWDLASGNTIYF	TGCGCCAGCAGCTGGGACCTAGCCTCTGGAAACACCATATATTTT
.	.	TRBJ1-3	TRBV7-9	CASSPRGIEAGNTIYF	TGTGCCAGCAGCCCCCGGGGCATCGAGGCTGGAAACACCATATATTTT
.	TRBD2	TRBJ2-5	TRBV6-1	CASSELTGFQRDQETQYF	TGTGCCAGCAGTGAATTGACGGGCTTCCAGCGGGATCAAGAGACCCAGTACTTC
.	.	TRBJ1-2	TRBV23-1	CASSQQGETGYTF	TGCGCCAGCAGTCAACAAGGGGAGACTGGCTACACCTTC